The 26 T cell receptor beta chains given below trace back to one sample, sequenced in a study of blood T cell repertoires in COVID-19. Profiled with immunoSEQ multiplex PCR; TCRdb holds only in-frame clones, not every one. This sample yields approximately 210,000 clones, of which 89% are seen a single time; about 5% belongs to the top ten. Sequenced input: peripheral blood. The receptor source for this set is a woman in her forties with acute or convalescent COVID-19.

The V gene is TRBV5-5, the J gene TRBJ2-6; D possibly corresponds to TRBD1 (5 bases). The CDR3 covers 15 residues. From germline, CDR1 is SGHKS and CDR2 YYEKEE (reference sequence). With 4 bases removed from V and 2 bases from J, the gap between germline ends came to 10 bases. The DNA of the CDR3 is TGTGCCAGCAGCGCGCTAGGGGCTGGGGCCAACGTCCTGACTTTC. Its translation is CASSALGAGANVLTF.

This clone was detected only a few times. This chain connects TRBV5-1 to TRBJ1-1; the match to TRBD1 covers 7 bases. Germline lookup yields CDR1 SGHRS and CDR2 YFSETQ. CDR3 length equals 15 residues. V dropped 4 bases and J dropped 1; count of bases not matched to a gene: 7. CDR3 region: CASSRRTGGNTEAFF. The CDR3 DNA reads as TGCGCCAGCAGCAGGAGGACAGGAGGGAACACTGAAGCTTTCTTT.

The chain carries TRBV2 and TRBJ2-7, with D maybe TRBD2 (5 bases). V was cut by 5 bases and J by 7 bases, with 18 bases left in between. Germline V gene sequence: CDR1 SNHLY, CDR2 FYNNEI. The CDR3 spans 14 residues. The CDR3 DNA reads TGTGCCAGCAGTAGGGCGGGCGGGCAATTAGAGCAGTACGTC. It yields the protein CASSRAGGQLEQYV.

CDR3 in DNA: TGTGCCAGCAGCCAGGGACAGGGGGTTAATTCACCCCTCCACTTT. It codes for CASSQGQGVNSPLHF. The V gene is TRBV4-2, the J gene TRBJ1-6, with 11 bases aligning to TRBD1. This CDR3 is built from 15 residues. With 3 bases clipped from V and 6 bases from J, the junction kept 1 base outside the gene matches. Germline CDR1 is LGHNA and CDR2 is YNFKEQ.

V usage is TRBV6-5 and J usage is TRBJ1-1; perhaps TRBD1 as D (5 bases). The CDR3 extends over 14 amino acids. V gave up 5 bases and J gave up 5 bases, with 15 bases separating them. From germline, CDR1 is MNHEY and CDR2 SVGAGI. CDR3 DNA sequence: TGTGCCAGCAGTAGGTATGCCGGGGGTACTGAAGCTTTCTTT. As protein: CASSRYAGGTEAFF.

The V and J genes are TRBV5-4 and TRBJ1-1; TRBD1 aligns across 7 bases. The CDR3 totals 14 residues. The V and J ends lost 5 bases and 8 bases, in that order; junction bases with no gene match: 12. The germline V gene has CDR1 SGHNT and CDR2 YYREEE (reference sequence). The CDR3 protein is CASRSWDSPVEAFF. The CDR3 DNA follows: TGTGCCAGCAGATCATGGGACAGTCCCGTAGAAGCTTTCTTT.

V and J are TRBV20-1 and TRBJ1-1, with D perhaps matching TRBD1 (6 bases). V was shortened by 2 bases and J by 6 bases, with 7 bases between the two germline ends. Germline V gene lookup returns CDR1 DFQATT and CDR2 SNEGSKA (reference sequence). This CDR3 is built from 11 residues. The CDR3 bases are TGCAGTGCTAGACAGGGGTCTGAAGCTTTCTTT. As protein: CSARQGSEAFF.

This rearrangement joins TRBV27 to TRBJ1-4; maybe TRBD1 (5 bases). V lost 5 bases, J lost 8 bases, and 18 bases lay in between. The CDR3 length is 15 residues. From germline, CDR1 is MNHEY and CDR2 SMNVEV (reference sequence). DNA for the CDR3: TGTGCCAGCAGTGCCCGGGTTGGGGGGAAAGAAAAACTGTTTTTT. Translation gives CASSARVGGKEKLFF.

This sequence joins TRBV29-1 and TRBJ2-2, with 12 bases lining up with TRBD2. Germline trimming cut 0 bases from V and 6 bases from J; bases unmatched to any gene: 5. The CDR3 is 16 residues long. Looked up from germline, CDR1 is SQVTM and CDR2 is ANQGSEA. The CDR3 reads CSVEDSGLAGSGELFF. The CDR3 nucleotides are TGCAGCGTTGAAGATTCCGGACTAGCGGGGTCCGGGGAGCTGTTTTTT.

This chain's CDR3 is CASSSLAGVRTDTQYF. The CDR3 region has the DNA TGTGCCAGCAGCTCACTAGCGGGGGTCCGCACAGATACGCAGTATTTT. V is TRBV7-2 and J is TRBJ2-3, with 11 nucleotides matching TRBD2. The CDR3 length is 16 residues. Germline-derived CDR1 and CDR2 are SGHTA and FQGNSA. Trimming cost V 4 bases and J 1 base; bases outside gene matches: 4.

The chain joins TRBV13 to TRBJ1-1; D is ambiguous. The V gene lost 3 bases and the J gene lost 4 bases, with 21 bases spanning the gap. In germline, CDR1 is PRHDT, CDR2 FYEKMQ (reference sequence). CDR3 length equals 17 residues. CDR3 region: CASSFLAGRLRFTEAFF. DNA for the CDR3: TGTGCCAGCAGCTTCCTGGCGGGCAGATTGAGATTCACTGAAGCTTTCTTT. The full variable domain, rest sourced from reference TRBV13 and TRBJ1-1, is AAGVIQSPRHLIKEKRETATLKCYPIPRHDTVYWYQQGPGQDPQFLISFYEKMQSDKGSIPDRFSAQQFSDYHSELNMSSLELGDSALYFCASSFLAGRLRFTEAFFGQGTRLTVV.

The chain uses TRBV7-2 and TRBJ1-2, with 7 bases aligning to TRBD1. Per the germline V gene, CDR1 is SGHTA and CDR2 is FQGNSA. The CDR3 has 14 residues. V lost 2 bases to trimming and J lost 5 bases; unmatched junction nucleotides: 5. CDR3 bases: TGTGCCAGCAGCTTAACCACAGGGGCGTATGGCTACACCTTC. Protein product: CASSLTTGAYGYTF.

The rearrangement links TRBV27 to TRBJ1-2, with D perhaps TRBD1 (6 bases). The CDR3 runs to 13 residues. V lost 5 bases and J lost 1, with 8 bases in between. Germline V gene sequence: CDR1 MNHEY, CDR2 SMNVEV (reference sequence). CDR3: CASSQQGNYGYTF. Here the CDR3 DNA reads TGTGCCAGCAGTCAACAGGGTAACTATGGCTACACCTTC.

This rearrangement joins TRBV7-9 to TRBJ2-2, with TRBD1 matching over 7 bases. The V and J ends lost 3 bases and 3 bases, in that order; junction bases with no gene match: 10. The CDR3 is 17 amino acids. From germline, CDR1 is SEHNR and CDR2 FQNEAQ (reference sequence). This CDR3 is CASSFPQGEVDTGELFF. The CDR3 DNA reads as TGTGCCAGCAGCTTTCCTCAGGGGGAAGTGGACACCGGGGAGCTGTTTTTT. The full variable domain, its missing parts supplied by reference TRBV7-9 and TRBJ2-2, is DTGVSQNPRHKITKRGQNVTFRCDPISEHNRLYWYRQTLGQGPEFLTYFQNEAQLEKSRLLSDRFSAERPKGSFSTLEIQRTEQGDSAMYLCASSFPQGEVDTGELFFGEGSRLTVL.

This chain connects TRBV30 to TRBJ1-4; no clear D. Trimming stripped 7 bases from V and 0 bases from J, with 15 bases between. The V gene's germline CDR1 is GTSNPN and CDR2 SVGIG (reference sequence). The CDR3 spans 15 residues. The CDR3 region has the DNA TGTGCCTCCTTACCGGGGTCAGCAACTAATGAAAAACTGTTTTTT. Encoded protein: CASLPGSATNEKLFF.

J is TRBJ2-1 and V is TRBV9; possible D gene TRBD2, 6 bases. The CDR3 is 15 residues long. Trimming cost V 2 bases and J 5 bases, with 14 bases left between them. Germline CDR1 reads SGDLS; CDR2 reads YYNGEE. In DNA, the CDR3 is TGTGCCAGCAGCGTTTTAGGCGGGGACCACAATGAGCAGTTCTTC. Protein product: CASSVLGGDHNEQFF.

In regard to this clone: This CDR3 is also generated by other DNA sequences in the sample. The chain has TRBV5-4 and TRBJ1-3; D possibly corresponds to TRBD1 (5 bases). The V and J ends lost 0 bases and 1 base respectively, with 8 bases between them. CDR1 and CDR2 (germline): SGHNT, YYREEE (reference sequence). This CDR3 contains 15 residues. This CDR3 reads CASSLGGASGNTIYF. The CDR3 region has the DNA TGTGCCAGCAGCTTGGGTGGGGCATCTGGAAACACCATATATTTT.

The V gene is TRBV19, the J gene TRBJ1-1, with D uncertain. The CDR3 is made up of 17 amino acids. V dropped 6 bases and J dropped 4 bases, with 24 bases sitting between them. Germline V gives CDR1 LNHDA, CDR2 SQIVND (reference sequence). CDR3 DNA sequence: TGTGCCAGTAGCTCCACCCAGCGGACCAGAGTGGGCACTGAAGCTTTCTTT. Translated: CASSSTQRTRVGTEAFF. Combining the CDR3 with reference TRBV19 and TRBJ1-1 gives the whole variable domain DGGITQSPKYLFRKEGQNVTLSCEQNLNHDAMYWYRQDPGQGLRLIYYSQIVNDFQKGDIAEGYSVSREKKESFPLTVTSAQKNPTAFYLCASSSTQRTRVGTEAFFGQGTRLTVV.

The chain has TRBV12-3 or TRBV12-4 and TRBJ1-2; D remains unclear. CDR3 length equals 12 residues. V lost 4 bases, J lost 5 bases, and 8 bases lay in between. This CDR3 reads CASSSLRYGYTF. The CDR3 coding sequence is TGTGCCAGCAGTTCCCTGAGGTATGGCTACACCTTC.

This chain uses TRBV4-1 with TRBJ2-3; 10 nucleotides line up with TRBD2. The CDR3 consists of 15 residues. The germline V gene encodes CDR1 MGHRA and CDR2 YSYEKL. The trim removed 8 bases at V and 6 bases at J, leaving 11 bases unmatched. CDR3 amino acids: CASQFRAGGRDTQYF. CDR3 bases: TGCGCCAGCCAGTTTCGAGCGGGGGGGCGGGATACGCAGTATTTT.

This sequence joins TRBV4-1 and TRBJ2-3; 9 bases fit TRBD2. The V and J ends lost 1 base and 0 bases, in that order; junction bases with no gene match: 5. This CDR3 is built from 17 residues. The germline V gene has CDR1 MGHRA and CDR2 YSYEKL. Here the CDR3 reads CASSQAMTSGSTDTQYF. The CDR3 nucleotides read TGCGCCAGCAGCCAAGCGATGACTAGCGGAAGCACAGATACGCAGTATTTT.

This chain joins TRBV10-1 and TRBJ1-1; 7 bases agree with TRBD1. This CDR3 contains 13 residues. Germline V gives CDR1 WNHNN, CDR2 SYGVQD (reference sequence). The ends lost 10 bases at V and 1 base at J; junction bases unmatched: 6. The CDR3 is CAIIRDRNTEAFF. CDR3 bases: TGCGCCATCATCCGGGACAGGAACACTGAAGCTTTCTTT.

DNA for the CDR3: TGCGCCAGCAGCTTGGGCGGGGGTCCTAACACTGAAGCTTTCTTT. Its protein product is CASSLGGGPNTEAFF. The rearrangement joins TRBV5-1 to TRBJ1-1; D perhaps matches TRBD1 (5 bases). Germline CDR1 and CDR2: SGHRS and YFSETQ. This CDR3 region has 15 residues. V dropped 0 bases and J dropped 2 bases, with 11 bases sitting between them.

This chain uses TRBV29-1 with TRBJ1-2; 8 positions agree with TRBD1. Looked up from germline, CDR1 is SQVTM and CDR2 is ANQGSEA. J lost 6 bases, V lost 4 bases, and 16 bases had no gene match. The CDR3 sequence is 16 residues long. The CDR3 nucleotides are TGCAGCGTTGTAGGCAGGGGGCGTGATCGGGCCGATGGCTACACCTTC. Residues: CSVVGRGRDRADGYTF.

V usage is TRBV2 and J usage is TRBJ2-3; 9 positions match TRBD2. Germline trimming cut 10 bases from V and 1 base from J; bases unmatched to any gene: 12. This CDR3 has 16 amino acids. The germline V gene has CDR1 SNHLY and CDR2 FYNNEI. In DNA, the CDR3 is TGTGCCACCAAGCCCCTGGCGGGGGGGGGCACAGATACGCAGTATTTT. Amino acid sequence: CATKPLAGGGTDTQYF.

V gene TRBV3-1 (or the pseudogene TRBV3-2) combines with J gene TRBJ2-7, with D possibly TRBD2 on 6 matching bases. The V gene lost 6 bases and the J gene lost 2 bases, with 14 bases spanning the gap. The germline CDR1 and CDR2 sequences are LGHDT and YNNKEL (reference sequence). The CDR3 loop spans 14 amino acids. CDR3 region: CASSPGSTPYEQYV. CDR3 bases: TGTGCCAGCAGTCCCGGGAGCACCCCCTACGAGCAGTACGTC.